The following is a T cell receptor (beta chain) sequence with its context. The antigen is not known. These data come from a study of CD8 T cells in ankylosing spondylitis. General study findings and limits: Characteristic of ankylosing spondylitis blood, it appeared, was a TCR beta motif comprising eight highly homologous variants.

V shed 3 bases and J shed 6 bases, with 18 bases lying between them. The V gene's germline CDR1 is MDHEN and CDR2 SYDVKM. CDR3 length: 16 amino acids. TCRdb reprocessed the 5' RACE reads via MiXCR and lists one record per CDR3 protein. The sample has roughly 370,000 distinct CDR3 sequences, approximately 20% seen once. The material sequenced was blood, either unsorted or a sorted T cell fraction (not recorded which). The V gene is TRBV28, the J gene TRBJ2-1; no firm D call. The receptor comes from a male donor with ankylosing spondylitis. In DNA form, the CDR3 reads TGTGCCAGCAGTTTTTTATTCCCCGGTAACAGCAATGAGCAGTTCTTC. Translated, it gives CASSFLFPGNSNEQFF.